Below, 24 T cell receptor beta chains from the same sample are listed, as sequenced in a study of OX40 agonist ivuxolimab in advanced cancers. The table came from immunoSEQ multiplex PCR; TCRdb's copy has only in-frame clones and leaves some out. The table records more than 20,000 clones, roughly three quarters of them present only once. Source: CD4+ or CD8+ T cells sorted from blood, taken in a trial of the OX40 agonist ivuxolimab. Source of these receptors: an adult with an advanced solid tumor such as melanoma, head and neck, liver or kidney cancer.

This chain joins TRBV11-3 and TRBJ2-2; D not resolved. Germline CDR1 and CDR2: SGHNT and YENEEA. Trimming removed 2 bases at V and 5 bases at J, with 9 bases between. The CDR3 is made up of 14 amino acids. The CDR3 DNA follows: TGTGCCAGCAGCTTATTGACCGAGACCGGGGAGCTGTTTTTT. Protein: CASSLLTETGELFF.

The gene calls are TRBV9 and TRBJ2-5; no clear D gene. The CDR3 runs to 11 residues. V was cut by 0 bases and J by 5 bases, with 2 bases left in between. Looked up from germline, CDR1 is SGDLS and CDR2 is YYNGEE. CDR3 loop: CASSVDETQYF. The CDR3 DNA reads TGTGCCAGCAGCGTAGATGAGACCCAGTACTTC.

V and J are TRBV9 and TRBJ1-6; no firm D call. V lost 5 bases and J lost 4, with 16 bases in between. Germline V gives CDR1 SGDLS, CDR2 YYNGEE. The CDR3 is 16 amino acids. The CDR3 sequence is CASSEAGVGYNSPLHF. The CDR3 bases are TGTGCCAGCAGTGAGGCCGGGGTTGGATATAATTCACCCCTCCACTTT.

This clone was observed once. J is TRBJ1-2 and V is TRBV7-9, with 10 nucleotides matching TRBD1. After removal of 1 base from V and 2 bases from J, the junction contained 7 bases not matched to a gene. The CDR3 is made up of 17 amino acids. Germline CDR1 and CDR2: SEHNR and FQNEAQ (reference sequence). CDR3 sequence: CASSLDSETGGNYGYTF. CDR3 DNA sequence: TGTGCCAGCAGCTTAGATAGCGAGACAGGGGGCAACTATGGCTACACCTTC.

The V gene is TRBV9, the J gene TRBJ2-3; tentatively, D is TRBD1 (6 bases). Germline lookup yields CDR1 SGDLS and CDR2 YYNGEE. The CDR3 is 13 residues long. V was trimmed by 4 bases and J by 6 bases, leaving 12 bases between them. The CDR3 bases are TGTGCCAGCAGCCCCAGGGGTTCGGATACGCAGTATTTT. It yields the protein CASSPRGSDTQYF.

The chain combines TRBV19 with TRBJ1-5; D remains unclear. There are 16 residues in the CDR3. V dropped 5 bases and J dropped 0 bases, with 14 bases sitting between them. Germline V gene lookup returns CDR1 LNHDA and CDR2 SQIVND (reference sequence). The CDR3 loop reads CASSVIQVYSNQPQHF. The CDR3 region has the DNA TGTGCCAGTAGTGTGATCCAGGTTTATAGCAATCAGCCCCAGCATTTT. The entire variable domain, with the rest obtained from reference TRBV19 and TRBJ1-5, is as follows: DGGITQSPKYLFRKEGQNVTLSCEQNLNHDAMYWYRQDPGQGLRLIYYSQIVNDFQKGDIAEGYSVSREKKESFPLTVTSAQKNPTAFYLCASSVIQVYSNQPQHFGDGTRLSIL.

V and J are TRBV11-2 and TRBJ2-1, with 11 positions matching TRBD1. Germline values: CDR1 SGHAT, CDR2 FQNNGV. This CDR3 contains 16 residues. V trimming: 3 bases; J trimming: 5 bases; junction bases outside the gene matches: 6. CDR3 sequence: CASSFYRDRGNNEQFF. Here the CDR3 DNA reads TGTGCCAGCAGCTTCTACCGGGACAGGGGGAACAATGAGCAGTTCTTC. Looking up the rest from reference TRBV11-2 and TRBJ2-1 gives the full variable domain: EAGVAQSPRYKIIEKRQSVAFWCNPISGHATLYWYQQILGQGPKLLIQFQNNGVVDDSQLPKDRFSAERLKGVDSTLKIQPAKLEDSAVYLCASSFYRDRGNNEQFFGPGTRLTVL.

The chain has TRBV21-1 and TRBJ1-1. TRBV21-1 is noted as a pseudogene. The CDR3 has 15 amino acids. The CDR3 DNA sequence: TGTGCCAGCAGCAAGGAGTGGAGGGGACGCACTGAAGCTTTCTTT. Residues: CASSKEWRGRTEAFF.

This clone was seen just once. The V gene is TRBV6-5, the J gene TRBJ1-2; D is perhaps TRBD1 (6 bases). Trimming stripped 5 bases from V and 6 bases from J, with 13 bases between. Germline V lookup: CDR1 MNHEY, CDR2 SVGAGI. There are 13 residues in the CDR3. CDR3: CASSPTGNDGYTF. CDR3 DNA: TGTGCCAGCAGTCCAACAGGGAACGATGGCTACACCTTC.

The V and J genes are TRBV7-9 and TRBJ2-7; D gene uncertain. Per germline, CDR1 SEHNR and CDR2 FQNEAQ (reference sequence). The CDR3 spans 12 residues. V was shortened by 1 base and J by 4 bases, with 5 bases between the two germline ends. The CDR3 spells CASSLDLYEQYF. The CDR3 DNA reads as TGTGCCAGCAGCTTAGATTTATACGAGCAGTACTTC.

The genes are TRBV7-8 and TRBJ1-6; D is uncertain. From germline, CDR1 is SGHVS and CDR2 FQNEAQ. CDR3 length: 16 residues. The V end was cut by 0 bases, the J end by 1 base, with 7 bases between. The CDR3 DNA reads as TGTGCCAGCAGCTTAGCGCTTCGGTCCTATAATTCACCCCTCCACTTT. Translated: CASSLALRSYNSPLHF.

CDR3 loop: CASSPGTGILEQYF. CDR3 in DNA: TGTGCCAGCAGCCCCGGGACAGGGATACTTGAGCAGTACTTC. This chain links TRBV5-4 with TRBJ2-7, with 9 bases fitting TRBD1. V gave up 4 bases and J gave up 7 bases; unmatched junction bases: 9. Germline CDR1 SGHNT, CDR2 YYREEE (reference sequence). CDR3 length: 14 amino acids.

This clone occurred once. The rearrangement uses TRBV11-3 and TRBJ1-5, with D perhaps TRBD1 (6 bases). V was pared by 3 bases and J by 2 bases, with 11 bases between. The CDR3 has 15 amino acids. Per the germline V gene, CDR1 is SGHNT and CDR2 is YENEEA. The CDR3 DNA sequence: TGTGCCAGCAGCTTGCCAAGACAGGGCAATCAGCCCCAGCATTTT. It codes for CASSLPRQGNQPQHF.

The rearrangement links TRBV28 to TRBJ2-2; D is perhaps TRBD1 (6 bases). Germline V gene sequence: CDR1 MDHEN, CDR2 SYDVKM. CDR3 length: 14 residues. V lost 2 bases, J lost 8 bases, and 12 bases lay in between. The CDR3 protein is CASSLGQLTGELFF. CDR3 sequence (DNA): TGTGCCAGCAGTTTAGGACAGCTCACTGGGGAGCTGTTTTTT. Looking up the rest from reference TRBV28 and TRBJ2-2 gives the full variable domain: DVKVTQSSRYLVKRTGEKVFLECVQDMDHENMFWYRQDPGLGLRLIYFSYDVKMKEKGDIPEGYSVSREKKERFSLILESASTNQTSMYLCASSLGQLTGELFFGEGSRLTVL.

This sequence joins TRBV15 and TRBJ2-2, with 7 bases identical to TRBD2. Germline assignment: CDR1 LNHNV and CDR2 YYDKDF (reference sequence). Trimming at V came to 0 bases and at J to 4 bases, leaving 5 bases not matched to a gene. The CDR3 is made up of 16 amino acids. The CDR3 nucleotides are TGTGCCACCAGCAGAGATCGGAGCGGGGCCACCGGGGAGCTGTTTTTT. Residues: CATSRDRSGATGELFF.

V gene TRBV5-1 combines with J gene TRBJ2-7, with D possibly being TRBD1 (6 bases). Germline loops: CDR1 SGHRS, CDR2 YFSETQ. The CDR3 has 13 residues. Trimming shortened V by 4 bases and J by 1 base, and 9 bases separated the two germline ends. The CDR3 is CASSPDRSYEQYF. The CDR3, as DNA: TGCGCCAGCAGCCCAGACAGGTCCTACGAGCAGTACTTC. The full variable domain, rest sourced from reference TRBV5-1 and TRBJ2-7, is KAGVTQTPRYLIKTRGQQVTLSCSPISGHRSVSWYQQTPGQGLQFLFEYFSETQRNKGNFPGRFSGRQFSNSRSEMNVSTLELGDSALYLCASSPDRSYEQYFGPGTRLTVT.

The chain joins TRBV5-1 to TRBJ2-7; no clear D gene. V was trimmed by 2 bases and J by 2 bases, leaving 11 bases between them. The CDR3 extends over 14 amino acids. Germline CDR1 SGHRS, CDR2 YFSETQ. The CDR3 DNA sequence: TGCGCCAGCAGCTTTCTTGGTGCACCCTACGAGCAGTACTTC. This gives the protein CASSFLGAPYEQYF. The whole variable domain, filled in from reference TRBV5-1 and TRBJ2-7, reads KAGVTQTPRYLIKTRGQQVTLSCSPISGHRSVSWYQQTPGQGLQFLFEYFSETQRNKGNFPGRFSGRQFSNSRSEMNVSTLELGDSALYLCASSFLGAPYEQYFGPGTRLTVT.

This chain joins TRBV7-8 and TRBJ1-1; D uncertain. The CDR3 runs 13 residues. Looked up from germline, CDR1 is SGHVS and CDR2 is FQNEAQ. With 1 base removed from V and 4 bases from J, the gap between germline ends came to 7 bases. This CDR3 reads CASSLERTTEAFF. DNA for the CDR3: TGTGCCAGCAGCTTAGAACGTACCACTGAAGCTTTCTTT.

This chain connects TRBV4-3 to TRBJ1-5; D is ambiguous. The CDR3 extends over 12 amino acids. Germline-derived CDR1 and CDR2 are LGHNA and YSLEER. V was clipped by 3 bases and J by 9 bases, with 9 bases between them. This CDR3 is CASSHDRGPQHF. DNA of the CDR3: TGCGCCAGCAGCCACGACCGGGGGCCCCAGCATTTT.

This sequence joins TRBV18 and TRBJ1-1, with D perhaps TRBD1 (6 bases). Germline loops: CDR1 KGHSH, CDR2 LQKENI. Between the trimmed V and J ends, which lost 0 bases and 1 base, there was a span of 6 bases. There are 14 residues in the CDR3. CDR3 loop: CASSPPDRNTEAFF. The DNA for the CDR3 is TGTGCCAGCTCACCACCGGACAGGAACACTGAAGCTTTCTTT.

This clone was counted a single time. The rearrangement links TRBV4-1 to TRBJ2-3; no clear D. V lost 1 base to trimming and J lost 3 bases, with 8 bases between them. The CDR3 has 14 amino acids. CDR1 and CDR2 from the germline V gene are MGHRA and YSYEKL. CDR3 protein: CASSQGGMTDTQYF. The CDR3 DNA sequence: TGCGCCAGCAGCCAAGGGGGAATGACAGATACGCAGTATTTT.

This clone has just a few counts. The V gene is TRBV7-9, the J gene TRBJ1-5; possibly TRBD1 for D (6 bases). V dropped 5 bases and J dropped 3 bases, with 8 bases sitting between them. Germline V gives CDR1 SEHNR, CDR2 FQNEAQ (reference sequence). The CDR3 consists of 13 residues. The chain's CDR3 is CASSRDNNQPQHF. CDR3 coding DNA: TGTGCCAGCAGCCGGGACAACAATCAGCCCCAGCATTTT. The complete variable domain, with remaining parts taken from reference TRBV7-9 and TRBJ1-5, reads DTGVSQNPRHKITKRGQNVTFRCDPISEHNRLYWYRQTLGQGPEFLTYFQNEAQLEKSRLLSDRFSAERPKGSFSTLEIQRTEQGDSAMYLCASSRDNNQPQHFGDGTRLSIL.

Here the CDR3 reads CASSIRGEEKLFF. DNA for the CDR3: TGTGCCAGCAGCATCAGAGGGGAGGAAAAACTGTTTTTT. The gene calls are TRBV7-9 and TRBJ1-4; maybe TRBD1 (5 bases). Germline V gene lookup returns CDR1 SEHNR and CDR2 FQNEAQ (reference sequence). Trimming cost V 5 bases and J 8 bases, with 12 bases left between them. This CDR3 has 13 amino acids.

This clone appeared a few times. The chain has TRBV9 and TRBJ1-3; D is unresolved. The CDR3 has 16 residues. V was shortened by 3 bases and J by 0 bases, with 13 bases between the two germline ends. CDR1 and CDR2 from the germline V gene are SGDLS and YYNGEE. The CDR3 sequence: CASSDSFRSSGNTIYF. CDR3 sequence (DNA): TGTGCCAGCAGCGACTCCTTTCGAAGCTCTGGAAACACCATATATTTT.